Below, one T cell receptor beta chain is given with its context. This entry belongs to a study of beta chain features in type 1 diabetes. V was pared by 4 bases and J by 4 bases, with 5 bases between. The length of the CDR3 is 12 residues. The germline CDR1 and CDR2 sequences are LNHNV and YYDKDF (reference sequence). The isolated RNA, all of it, was reverse transcribed, so expressed TCRB transcripts were what got sequenced. The repertoire was sequenced with immunoSEQ multiplex PCR; TCRdb's copy has only in-frame clones and lacks some. The sample includes some 150,000 clones, 8.5% to 14% of them seen just once.

This TCR was recovered from a man aged 18 to 29 in good health. The chain joins TRBV15 to TRBJ2-4; D remains ambiguous. The sequenced sample consisted of central memory CD4+ T cells from blood. CDR3 residues: CATSTSKNIQYF. CDR3 DNA: TGTGCCACCAGCACCTCGAAAAACATTCAGTACTTC.